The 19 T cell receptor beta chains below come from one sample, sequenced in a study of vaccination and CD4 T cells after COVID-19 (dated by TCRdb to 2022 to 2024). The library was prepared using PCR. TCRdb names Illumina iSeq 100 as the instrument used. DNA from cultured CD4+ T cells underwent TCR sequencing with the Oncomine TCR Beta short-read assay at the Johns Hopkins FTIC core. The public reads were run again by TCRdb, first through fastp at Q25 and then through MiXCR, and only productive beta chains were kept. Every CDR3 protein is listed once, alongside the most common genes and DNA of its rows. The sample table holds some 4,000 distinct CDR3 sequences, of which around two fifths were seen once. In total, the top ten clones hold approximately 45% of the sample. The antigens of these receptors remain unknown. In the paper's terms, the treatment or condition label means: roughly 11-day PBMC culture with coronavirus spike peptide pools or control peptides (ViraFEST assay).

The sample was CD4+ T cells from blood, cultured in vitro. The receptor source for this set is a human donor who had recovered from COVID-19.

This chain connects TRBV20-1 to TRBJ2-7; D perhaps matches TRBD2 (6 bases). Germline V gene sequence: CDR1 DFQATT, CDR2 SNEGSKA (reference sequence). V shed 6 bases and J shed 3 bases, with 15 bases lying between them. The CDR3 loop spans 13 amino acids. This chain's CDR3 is CSAIREANYEQYF. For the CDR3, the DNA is TGCAGTGCCATTAGGGAGGCCAACTACGAGCAGTACTTC.

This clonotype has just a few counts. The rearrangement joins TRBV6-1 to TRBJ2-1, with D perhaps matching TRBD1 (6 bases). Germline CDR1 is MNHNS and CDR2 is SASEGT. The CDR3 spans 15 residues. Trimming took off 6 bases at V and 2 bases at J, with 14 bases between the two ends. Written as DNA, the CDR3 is TGTGCCAGCAGGTATACAGGGACCGCCTACAATGAGCAGTTCTTC. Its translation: CASRYTGTAYNEQFF.

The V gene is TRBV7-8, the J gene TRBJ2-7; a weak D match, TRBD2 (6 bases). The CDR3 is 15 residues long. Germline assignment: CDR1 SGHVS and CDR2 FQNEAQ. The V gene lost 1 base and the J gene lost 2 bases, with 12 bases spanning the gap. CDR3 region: CASSLGSSGTYEQYF. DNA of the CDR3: TGTGCCAGCAGCTTAGGGAGTAGCGGCACCTACGAGCAGTACTTC. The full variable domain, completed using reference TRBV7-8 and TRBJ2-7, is GAGVSQSPRYKVAKRGQDVALRCDPISGHVSLFWYQQALGQGPEFLTYFQNEAQLDKSGLPSDRFFAERPEGSVSTLKIQRTQQEDSAVYLCASSLGSSGTYEQYFGPGTRLTVT.

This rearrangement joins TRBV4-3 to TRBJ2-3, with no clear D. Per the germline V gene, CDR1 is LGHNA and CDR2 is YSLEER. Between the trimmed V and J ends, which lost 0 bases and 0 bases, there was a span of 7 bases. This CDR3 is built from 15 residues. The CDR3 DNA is TGCGCCAGCAGCCAAGATCGTGATAGCACAGATACGCAGTATTTT. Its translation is CASSQDRDSTDTQYF.

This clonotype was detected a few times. Here the CDR3 reads CSATGTGVEKLFF. The CDR3 coding sequence is TGCAGTGCAACCGGGACAGGGGTCGAAAAACTGTTTTTT. The rearrangement uses TRBV20-1 and TRBJ1-4, with 10 bases that match TRBD1. The germline V gene encodes CDR1 DFQATT and CDR2 SNEGSKA (reference sequence). Trimming took 6 bases from V and 8 from J; bases not matched to a gene: 6. CDR3 length: 13 residues.

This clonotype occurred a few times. CDR3 protein: CASSLTGAGSYEQYF. Here the CDR3 DNA reads TGTGCCAGCAGCCTCACAGGGGCAGGATCCTACGAGCAGTACTTC. The chain links TRBV7-9 to TRBJ2-7; 7 nucleotides align to TRBD1. Germline assignment: CDR1 SEHNR and CDR2 FQNEAQ (reference sequence). The CDR3 is made up of 15 amino acids. J gave up 1 base and V 5 bases, and 8 bases lay outside the gene matches.

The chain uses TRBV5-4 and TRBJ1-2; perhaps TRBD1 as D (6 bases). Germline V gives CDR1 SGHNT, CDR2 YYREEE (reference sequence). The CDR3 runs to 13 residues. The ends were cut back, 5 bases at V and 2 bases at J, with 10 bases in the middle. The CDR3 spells CASSPDRNYGYTF. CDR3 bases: TGTGCCAGCAGTCCGGACAGAAACTATGGCTACACCTTC.

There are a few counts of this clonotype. CDR3 amino acids: CAISGDSSGNQPQHF. CDR3 nucleotides: TGTGCCATCAGTGGGGACAGTAGCGGCAATCAGCCCCAGCATTTT. The chain employs TRBV10-3 and TRBJ1-5, with 7 bases identical to TRBD1. CDR1 is ENHRY and CDR2 is SYGVKD in the germline V gene. V was pared by 4 bases and J by 2 bases, with 5 bases of the junction left unmatched. The CDR3 is 15 amino acids.

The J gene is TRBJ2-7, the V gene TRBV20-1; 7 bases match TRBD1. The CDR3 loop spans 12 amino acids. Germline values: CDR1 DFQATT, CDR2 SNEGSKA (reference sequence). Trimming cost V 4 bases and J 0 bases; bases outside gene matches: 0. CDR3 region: CSATGGSYEQYF. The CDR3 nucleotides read TGCAGTGCTACAGGGGGCTCCTACGAGCAGTACTTC.

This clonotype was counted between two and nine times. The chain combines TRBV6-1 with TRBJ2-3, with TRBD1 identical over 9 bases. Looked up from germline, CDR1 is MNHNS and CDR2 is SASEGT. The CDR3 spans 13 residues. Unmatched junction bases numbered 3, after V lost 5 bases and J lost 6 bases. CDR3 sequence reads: CASSTDRGDTQYF. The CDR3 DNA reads TGTGCCAGCAGTACAGACAGGGGGGATACGCAGTATTTT.

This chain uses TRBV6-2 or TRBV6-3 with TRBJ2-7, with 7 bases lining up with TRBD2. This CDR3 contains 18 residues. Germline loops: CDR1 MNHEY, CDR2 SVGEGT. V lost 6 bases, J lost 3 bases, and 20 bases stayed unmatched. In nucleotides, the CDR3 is TGTGCCAGCAGACTTGCCCTTCCTTGGCGGGAGACCAACTACGAGCAGTACTTC. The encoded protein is CASRLALPWRETNYEQYF.

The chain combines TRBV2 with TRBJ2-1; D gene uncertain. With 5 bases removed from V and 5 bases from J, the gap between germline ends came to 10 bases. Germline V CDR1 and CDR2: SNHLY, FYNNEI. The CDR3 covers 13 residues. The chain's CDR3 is CASSTTSDNEQFF. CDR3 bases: TGTGCCAGCAGTACAACCAGCGACAATGAGCAGTTCTTC.

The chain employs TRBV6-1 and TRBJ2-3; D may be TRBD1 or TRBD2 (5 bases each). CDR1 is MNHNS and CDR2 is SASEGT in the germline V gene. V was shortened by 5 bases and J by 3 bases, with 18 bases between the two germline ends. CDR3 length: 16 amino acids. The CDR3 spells CASSLTGGRVTDTQYF. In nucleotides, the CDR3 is TGTGCCAGCAGTCTAACAGGAGGACGGGTAACAGATACGCAGTATTTT.

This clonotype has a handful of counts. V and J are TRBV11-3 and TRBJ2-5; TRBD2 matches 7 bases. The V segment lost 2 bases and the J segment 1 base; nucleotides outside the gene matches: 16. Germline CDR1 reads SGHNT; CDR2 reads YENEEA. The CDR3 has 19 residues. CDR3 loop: CASSLRATLAEGVQETQYF. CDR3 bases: TGTGCCAGCAGCTTACGTGCCACCCTAGCGGAAGGAGTCCAAGAGACCCAGTACTTC. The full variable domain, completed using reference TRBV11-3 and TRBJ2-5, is EAGVVQSPRYKIIEKKQPVAFWCNPISGHNTLYWYLQNLGQGPELLIRYENEEAVDDSQLPKDRFSAERLKGVDSTLKIQPAELGDSAVYLCASSLRATLAEGVQETQYFGPGTRLLVL.

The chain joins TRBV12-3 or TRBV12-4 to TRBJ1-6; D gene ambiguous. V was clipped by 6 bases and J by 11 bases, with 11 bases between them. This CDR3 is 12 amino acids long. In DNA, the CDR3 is TGTGCCAGCAGGACCTCCAGTACACCCCTCCACTTT. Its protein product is CASRTSSTPLHF.

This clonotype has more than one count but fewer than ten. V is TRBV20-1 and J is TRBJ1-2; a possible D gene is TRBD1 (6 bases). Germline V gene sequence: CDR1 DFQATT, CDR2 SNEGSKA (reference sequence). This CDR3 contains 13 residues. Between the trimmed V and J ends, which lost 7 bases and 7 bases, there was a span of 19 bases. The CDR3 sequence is CSVQRWGRGGYTF. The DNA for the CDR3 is TGCAGTGTCCAGAGATGGGGCAGGGGTGGCTACACCTTC.

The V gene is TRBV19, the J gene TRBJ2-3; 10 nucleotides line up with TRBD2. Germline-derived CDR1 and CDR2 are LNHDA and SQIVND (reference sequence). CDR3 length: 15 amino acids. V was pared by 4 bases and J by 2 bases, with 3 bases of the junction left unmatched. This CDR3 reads CASSTSGGNTDTQYF. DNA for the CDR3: TGTGCCAGTAGTACTAGCGGGGGAAACACAGATACGCAGTATTTT. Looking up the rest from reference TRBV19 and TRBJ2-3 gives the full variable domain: DGGITQSPKYLFRKEGQNVTLSCEQNLNHDAMYWYRQDPGQGLRLIYYSQIVNDFQKGDIAEGYSVSREKKESFPLTVTSAQKNPTAFYLCASSTSGGNTDTQYFGPGTRLTVL.

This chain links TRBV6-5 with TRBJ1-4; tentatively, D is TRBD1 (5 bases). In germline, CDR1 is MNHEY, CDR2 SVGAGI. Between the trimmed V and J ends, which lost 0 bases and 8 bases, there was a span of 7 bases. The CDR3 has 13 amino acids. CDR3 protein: CASSYSGGEKLFF. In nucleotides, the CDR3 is TGTGCCAGCAGTTACTCTGGGGGGGAAAAACTGTTTTTT.

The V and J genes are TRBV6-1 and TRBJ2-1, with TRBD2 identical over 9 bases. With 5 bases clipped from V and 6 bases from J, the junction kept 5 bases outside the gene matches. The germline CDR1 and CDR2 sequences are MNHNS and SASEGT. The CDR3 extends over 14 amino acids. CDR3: CASSLAGPLNEQFF. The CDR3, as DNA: TGTGCCAGCAGTCTAGCGGGGCCACTCAATGAGCAGTTCTTC.